The 28 T cell receptor beta chains below come from one sample, sequenced in a study of PD-L1 blockade in urothelial cancer (dated by TCRdb to between 2016 and 2019). Libraries were made using the immunoSEQ multiplex PCR assay. TCRdb limited this immuneACCESS table to in-frame rearrangements with V and J called. A share of clones is missing; checked studies link under half to unresolved V genes, and the rest is unexplained. The sample has under 50,000 clones on record, roughly nine tenths of them singletons. The leading ten clones occupy about 11% of the sample. Per the publication, the time point label means: pretreatment peripheral blood. Specimen: PBMCs, collected around atezolizumab (anti-PD-L1) treatment. The receptors were sampled from a woman in her fifties or sixties with urothelial cancer.

This chain links TRBV10-3 with TRBJ2-7, with 7 bases aligning to TRBD1. V was clipped by 3 bases and J by 1 base; unmatched bases: 3. Germline V gives CDR1 ENHRY, CDR2 SYGVKD. The CDR3 has 14 amino acids. This chain's CDR3 is CAISEGTASYEQYF. CDR3 in DNA: TGTGCCATCAGTGAAGGGACAGCTTCCTACGAGCAGTACTTC.

This clone has a single count. The chain couples TRBV28 to TRBJ1-2, with 7 bases lining up with TRBD1. After removal of 5 bases from V and 4 bases from J, the junction contained 7 bases not matched to a gene. Germline V gene data show CDR1 as MDHEN and CDR2 as SYDVKM. The CDR3 covers 14 residues. The CDR3 DNA reads TGTGCCAGCAGTCTCGGGAACAGGGGCTATGGCTACACCTTC. Amino acid sequence: CASSLGNRGYGYTF.

The chain combines TRBV5-8 with TRBJ1-2; 7 nucleotides match TRBD1. V gave up 4 bases and J gave up 8 bases; unmatched junction bases: 8. The CDR3 runs to 13 residues. Germline CDR1 SGHTS, CDR2 YDEGEE. Here the CDR3 reads CASSQRGQPGYTF. The CDR3 DNA reads TGTGCCAGCAGCCAAAGGGGACAGCCGGGCTACACCTTC.

The chain couples TRBV29-1 to TRBJ1-2; 9 bases map to TRBD1. Germline V gene lookup returns CDR1 SQVTM and CDR2 ANQGSEA. This CDR3 has 12 amino acids. Trimming removed 6 bases from V and 3 bases from J; junction bases left unmatched: 2. The CDR3 nucleotides read TGCAGCGTACGGGACAGGGACTATGGCTACACCTTC. It codes for CSVRDRDYGYTF.

The chain uses TRBV5-1 and TRBJ2-2; 8 nucleotides match TRBD1. The CDR3 covers 14 residues. Trimming cost V 4 bases and J 5 bases; bases outside gene matches: 4. CDR1 SGHRS and CDR2 YFSETQ come from the germline V gene. The CDR3 nucleotides are TGCGCCAGCAGCCAACAGGGGGGTACCGGGGAGCTGTTTTTT. Protein: CASSQQGGTGELFF.

The chain couples TRBV5-8 to TRBJ1-5; 7 positions match TRBD1. Germline V gene data show CDR1 as SGHTS and CDR2 as YDEGEE. Trimming at V came to 3 bases and at J to 3 bases, leaving 6 bases not matched to a gene. The CDR3 is made up of 15 amino acids. The CDR3 bases are TGTGCCAGCAGCTCGCGGACAGGCCACAATCAGCCCCAGCATTTT. As protein: CASSSRTGHNQPQHF.

V gene TRBV5-1 combines with J gene TRBJ1-3; D is possibly TRBD1 (6 bases). Per germline, CDR1 SGHRS and CDR2 YFSETQ. The V end lost 0 bases, the J end lost 0 bases, and 10 bases lay between the germline ends. This CDR3 is 16 amino acids long. The CDR3 DNA reads as TGCGCCAGCAGCTTGGGGAGAGGGGGCTCTGGAAACACCATATATTTT. Translated: CASSLGRGGSGNTIYF. Full variable domain (missing parts from reference TRBV5-1 and TRBJ1-3): KAGVTQTPRYLIKTRGQQVTLSCSPISGHRSVSWYQQTPGQGLQFLFEYFSETQRNKGNFPGRFSGRQFSNSRSEMNVSTLELGDSALYLCASSLGRGGSGNTIYFGEGSWLTVV.

The chain uses TRBV5-6 and TRBJ2-5, with D perhaps matching TRBD2 (6 bases). This CDR3 spans 16 amino acids. Trimming took off 2 bases at V and 4 bases at J, with 18 bases between the two ends. Germline CDR1 and CDR2: SGHDT and YYEEEE. This CDR3 reads CASSLPGLKRRETQYF. In DNA, the CDR3 is TGTGCCAGCAGCTTACCGGGACTTAAAAGGAGAGAGACCCAGTACTTC.

This chain uses TRBV18 with TRBJ2-3; D is unclear. Germline V gene sequence: CDR1 KGHSH, CDR2 LQKENI. V was shortened by 3 bases and J by 0 bases, with 13 bases between the two germline ends. The CDR3 extends over 16 amino acids. The CDR3 reads CASSPKPPTSTDTQYF. The CDR3 DNA follows: TGTGCCAGCTCACCTAAACCCCCTACTAGCACAGATACGCAGTATTTT.

V gene TRBV5-1 combines with J gene TRBJ2-7; perhaps TRBD2 as D (6 bases). Trimming removed 4 bases from V and 0 bases from J, with 14 bases in between. CDR3 length equals 15 residues. Germline V gene data show CDR1 as SGHRS and CDR2 as YFSETQ. CDR3 loop: CASSPPPGSSYEQYF. CDR3 bases: TGCGCCAGCAGCCCCCCTCCCGGGAGCTCCTACGAGCAGTACTTC.

The rearrangement links TRBV11-2 to TRBJ2-1, with 7 bases that match TRBD2. Germline lookup yields CDR1 SGHAT and CDR2 FQNNGV. The trim removed 0 bases at V and 7 bases at J, leaving 12 bases unmatched. CDR3 length: 17 amino acids. In DNA, the CDR3 is TGTGCCAGCAGCTTAGACTCCCGTGGAGCGGGGTGGAATGAGCAGTTCTTC. It specifies CASSLDSRGAGWNEQFF. The full variable domain, its missing parts supplied by reference TRBV11-2 and TRBJ2-1, is EAGVAQSPRYKIIEKRQSVAFWCNPISGHATLYWYQQILGQGPKLLIQFQNNGVVDDSQLPKDRFSAERLKGVDSTLKIQPAKLEDSAVYLCASSLDSRGAGWNEQFFGPGTRLTVL.

J is TRBJ2-3 and V is TRBV25-1, with D uncertain. Between the trimmed V and J ends, which lost 5 bases and 7 bases, there was a span of 7 bases. The CDR3 spans 11 residues. Per germline, CDR1 MGHDK and CDR2 SYGVNS. CDR3 coding DNA: TGTGCCAGCAGTAACTGGTATACGCAGTATTTT. The encoded protein is CASSNWYTQYF.

The chain recombines TRBV4-1 with TRBJ1-5; unclear D gene. The CDR3 length is 16 residues. V was trimmed by 0 bases and J by 5 bases, leaving 14 bases between them. Germline V gives CDR1 MGHRA, CDR2 YSYEKL. Here the CDR3 reads CASSQDTRVGDQPQHF. DNA of the CDR3: TGCGCCAGCAGCCAAGATACGAGGGTTGGAGATCAGCCCCAGCATTTT.

J is TRBJ2-2 and V is TRBV19, with 9 bases aligning to TRBD2. This CDR3 spans 14 amino acids. The germline gives CDR1 LNHDA, CDR2 SQIVND (reference sequence). J gave up 3 bases and V 7 bases, and 3 bases lay outside the gene matches. CDR3 nucleotide sequence: TGTGCCAGTAAAAGCGGGAGGCACACCGGGGAGCTGTTTTTT. Translating it yields CASKSGRHTGELFF.

The chain uses TRBV7-3 and TRBJ1-4, with 8 bases matching TRBD1. Germline V gene sequence: CDR1 SGHTA, CDR2 FQGTGA. J was trimmed by 8 bases and V by 4 bases; bases with no gene match: 6. CDR3 length: 14 residues. CDR3 residues: CASSSGGAGEKLFF. The CDR3 bases are TGTGCCAGCAGCTCAGGGGGCGCAGGGGAAAAACTGTTTTTT.

The CDR3 DNA is TGCGCCAGCAGCGCCGCCGGGAACACAGATACGCAGTATTTT. Residues: CASSAAGNTDTQYF. The J gene is TRBJ2-3, the V gene TRBV5-1, with D possibly matching TRBD2 (5 bases). Trimming took off 4 bases at V and 2 bases at J, with 11 bases between the two ends. The CDR3 has 14 amino acids. The germline V gene encodes CDR1 SGHRS and CDR2 YFSETQ.

The V call is TRBV28, the J call TRBJ2-7; D gene uncertain. Trimming left V 5 bases short and J 7 bases short, with 15 bases between. There are 13 residues in the CDR3. From germline, CDR1 is MDHEN and CDR2 SYDVKM. CDR3 loop: CASSDLMADEQYF. The DNA of the CDR3 is TGTGCCAGCAGTGACCTCATGGCGGATGAGCAGTACTTC.

The V call is TRBV5-5, the J call TRBJ2-3, with TRBD2 matching over 11 bases. CDR1 is SGHKS, CDR2 YYEKEE, per germline (reference sequence). This CDR3 has 16 amino acids. V lost 4 bases and J lost 7; bases outside the gene matches: 11. The CDR3 is CASSRGTSGPQNTQYF. In DNA, the CDR3 is TGTGCCAGCAGCCGTGGGACTAGCGGACCCCAGAATACGCAGTATTTT.

J is TRBJ2-7 and V is TRBV5-6, with TRBD1 identical over 7 bases. The CDR3 totals 15 residues. Germline-derived CDR1 and CDR2 are SGHDT and YYEEEE. The junction had 4 bases not matched to a gene; V was cut back by 0 bases and J by 1 base. CDR3 nucleotides: TGTGCCAGCAGCTTGGGACAGGGCTATTCCTACGAGCAGTACTTC. This encodes CASSLGQGYSYEQYF.

CDR3 bases: TGTGCCAGCAGTTTCCCCCGCGCACCCGGGACAGGGTTTGGGTATGGCTACACCTTC. Amino acids: CASSFPRAPGTGFGYGYTF. The chain combines TRBV28 with TRBJ1-2; TRBD1 agrees at 9 bases. Germline assignment: CDR1 MDHEN and CDR2 SYDVKM. This CDR3 comprises 19 residues. J gave up 5 bases and V 3 bases, and 19 bases lay outside the gene matches.

The gene calls are TRBV11-2 and TRBJ2-3, with 9 bases identical to TRBD2. This CDR3 is built from 19 residues. Germline trimming cut 2 bases from V and 3 bases from J; bases unmatched to any gene: 15. Germline values: CDR1 SGHAT, CDR2 FQNNGV. The DNA for the CDR3 is TGTGCCAGCAGCTTACCCCAGGGTAGCGGGAGTCTGGGGACAGATACGCAGTATTTT. This gives the protein CASSLPQGSGSLGTDTQYF. Full variable domain (remainder filled in from reference TRBV11-2 and TRBJ2-3): EAGVAQSPRYKIIEKRQSVAFWCNPISGHATLYWYQQILGQGPKLLIQFQNNGVVDDSQLPKDRFSAERLKGVDSTLKIQPAKLEDSAVYLCASSLPQGSGSLGTDTQYFGPGTRLTVL.

The chain employs TRBV6-1 and TRBJ1-4; no definite D call. The CDR3 loop spans 15 amino acids. Looked up from germline, CDR1 is MNHNS and CDR2 is SASEGT. The germline V and J ends were trimmed by 1 base and 0 bases, with 6 bases remaining between them. CDR3 loop: CASSEGGTTNEKLFF. CDR3 DNA sequence: TGTGCCAGCAGTGAAGGAGGGACAACTAATGAAAAACTGTTTTTT.

Here the CDR3 reads CASSLGAGGAYNEQFF. In DNA, the CDR3 is TGTGCCAGCAGCTTGGGAGCGGGAGGTGCCTACAATGAGCAGTTCTTC. The chain carries TRBV5-6 and TRBJ2-1; 9 bases match TRBD2. Losses at the gene ends were 0 bases for V and 2 bases for J; bases not matched to a gene: 3. Germline-derived CDR1 and CDR2 are SGHDT and YYEEEE. The CDR3 contains 16 residues.

The V gene is TRBV18, the J gene TRBJ2-7, with 10 bases identical to TRBD1. The CDR3 sequence is 16 residues long. The V segment lost 6 bases and the J segment 7 bases; nucleotides outside the gene matches: 15. Germline assignment: CDR1 KGHSH and CDR2 LQKENI. The CDR3 protein is CASSSPQGQGTREQYF. The CDR3 bases are TGTGCCAGCTCCTCACCACAGGGACAGGGGACGAGGGAGCAGTACTTC.

The V call is TRBV28, the J call TRBJ1-2; D remains ambiguous. V was cut by 6 bases and J by 9 bases, with 8 bases left in between. Germline lookup yields CDR1 MDHEN and CDR2 SYDVKM. The CDR3 loop spans 10 amino acids. The CDR3 DNA follows: TGTGCCAGCAGGAAACTGAGCTACACCTTC. Translating gives CASRKLSYTF.

The chain joins TRBV2 to TRBJ2-5; possible D gene TRBD1, 5 bases. The CDR3 contains 12 residues. The germline V gene has CDR1 SNHLY and CDR2 FYNNEI. The CDR3 nucleotides read TGTGCGCTCGGACGCAGCCAGGGGACCCAGTACTTC. It encodes CALGRSQGTQYF.

This clone occurred once. This chain joins TRBV5-1 and TRBJ2-5, with 10 bases matching TRBD2. Germline-derived CDR1 and CDR2 are SGHRS and YFSETQ. The junction had 3 bases not matched to a gene; V was cut back by 3 bases and J by 1 base. The CDR3 spans 15 residues. CDR3 loop: CASSWERGGQETQYF. The DNA of the CDR3 is TGCGCCAGCAGCTGGGAGCGGGGGGGCCAAGAGACCCAGTACTTC.

The chain couples TRBV4-3 to TRBJ2-3, with D perhaps matching TRBD2 (6 bases). The V gene's germline CDR1 is LGHNA and CDR2 YSLEER. The CDR3 covers 17 residues. V was clipped by 0 bases and J by 4 bases, with 17 bases between them. CDR3 region: CASSQEPSAEGPDTQYF. DNA for the CDR3: TGCGCCAGCAGCCAAGAGCCAAGCGCGGAGGGCCCAGATACGCAGTATTTT.